This T cell receptor beta chain was documented in a study of shared clonotypes between healthy human individuals. Study-wide results and caveats: Lower generation probabilities were found for non-shared clonotypes than for those shared by all four donors. Several donors held approximately 4.5% of naive CD4 clonotypes in common.

Naive CD8 populations comprised CD45RO-negative cells positively selected for CCR7, excluding terminally differentiated effector memory CD45RA+ cells. Caucasian adults residing in Nashville, Tennessee made up all the donors. Trimming stripped 6 bases from V and 3 bases from J, with 20 bases between. This CDR3 region has 17 residues. CDR1 is SNHLY, CDR2 FYNNEI, per germline. Remarks on this clone: Its cognate antigen is unknown.

Profiling relied on immunoSEQ multiplex PCR, and the TCRdb table lists in-frame clones only, not all of them. The data show around 1.9 million clones, 93% seen once. Sequencing was performed on naive CD8+ T cells from PBMCs. The rearrangement uses TRBV2 and TRBJ2-2; D gene uncertain. This clonotype was sampled from a man aged 18 to 30 in good health. Some clones in this sample may be carry-over from other donors' samples. CDR3 DNA sequence: TGTGCCAGCAGGTGGGATTCGGACGATCTGGACACCGGGGAGCTGTTTTTT. Its translation is CASRWDSDDLDTGELFF.